Each of the 24 T cell receptor beta chains below was sequenced from the same sample in a study of cytomegalovirus exposure and HLA in healthy donors. The primer mix had 60 Vbeta and 13 Jbeta primers. The data were produced by immunoSEQ multiplex PCR, yet TCRdb's version contains in-frame clones alone and is incomplete. The table records about 230,000 clones, around nine tenths of them present only once. Material for sequencing was PBMCs. The origin of the receptors is a woman in her late teens or twenties in good health and CMV-seronegative.

V gene TRBV9 combines with J gene TRBJ2-3; 10 bases line up with TRBD1. With V trimmed by 4 bases and J by 5 bases, 7 bases remained unmatched. The length of the CDR3 is 15 residues. The V gene's germline CDR1 is SGDLS and CDR2 YYNGEE. The CDR3 region has the DNA TGTGCCAGCAGCCCTCGACAGGGGGCGCGAGATACGCAGTATTTT. This encodes CASSPRQGARDTQYF. The full variable domain, completed using reference TRBV9 and TRBJ2-3, is DSGVTQTPKHLITATGQRVTLRCSPRSGDLSVYWYQQSLDQGLQFLIQYYNGEERAKGNILERFSAQQFPDLHSELNLSSLELGDSALYFCASSPRQGARDTQYFGPGTRLTVL.

V usage is TRBV5-1 and J usage is TRBJ2-1; no firm D call. Germline V lookup: CDR1 SGHRS, CDR2 YFSETQ. This CDR3 is 12 amino acids long. Trimming cost V 0 bases and J 10 bases, with 8 bases left between them. The CDR3 nucleotides read TGCGCCAGCAGCTTGGGAGTCATCGAGCAGTTCTTC. Translated, it gives CASSLGVIEQFF.

V is TRBV5-8 and J is TRBJ2-3; 8 bases are a match to TRBD1. This CDR3 contains 15 residues. CDR1 SGHTS and CDR2 YDEGEE come from the germline V gene. V shed 4 bases and J 3 bases; nucleotides not matched to a gene: 7. The CDR3 loop is CASSAPRGRTDTQYF. Written as DNA, the CDR3 is TGTGCCAGCAGCGCCCCCAGGGGGCGAACAGATACGCAGTATTTT.

This chain links TRBV10-1 with TRBJ1-3; 12 nucleotides agree with TRBD1. There are 16 residues in the CDR3. Germline V CDR1 and CDR2: WNHNN, SYGVQD (reference sequence). V dropped 5 bases and J dropped 3; count of bases not matched to a gene: 5. The CDR3 DNA sequence: TGCGCCAGCAGTCCGGGACAGGGGGCTTTTGGAAACACCATATATTTT. It is translated as CASSPGQGAFGNTIYF.

This sequence joins TRBV7-2 and TRBJ2-1; unclear D gene. Germline CDR1 SGHTA, CDR2 FQGNSA. V lost 1 base to trimming and J lost 4 bases, with 14 bases between them. The CDR3 is 16 amino acids. CDR3 coding DNA: TGTGCCAGCAGCTTAGTCGGTGGGCACGATTACAATGAGCAGTTCTTC. It specifies CASSLVGGHDYNEQFF.

This chain uses TRBV19 with TRBJ1-5, with D possibly matching TRBD1 (6 bases). This CDR3 region has 16 residues. V lost 3 bases and J lost 0, with 12 bases in between. Looked up from germline, CDR1 is LNHDA and CDR2 is SQIVND (reference sequence). CDR3 coding DNA: TGTGCCAGTAGTATTATGGGGGCCTATAGCAATCAGCCCCAGCATTTT. Its translation is CASSIMGAYSNQPQHF.

CDR3 sequence reads: CASSPNGGTGGVNEQFF. The CDR3 coding sequence is TGTGCCAGTAGTCCCAACGGGGGGACAGGGGGCGTCAATGAGCAGTTCTTC. This rearrangement joins TRBV19 to TRBJ2-1, with 12 bases lining up with TRBD1. The length of the CDR3 is 17 residues. Germline CDR1 and CDR2: LNHDA and SQIVND (reference sequence). Unmatched junction bases numbered 11, after V lost 5 bases and J lost 6 bases.

Note on this clone: Other DNA sequences in the sample encode the same CDR3. This chain connects TRBV11-3 to TRBJ2-7; TRBD1 is a possible D gene (6 bases). V was shortened by 4 bases and J by 4 bases, with 8 bases between the two germline ends. This CDR3 has 12 amino acids. Germline V CDR1 and CDR2: SGHNT, YENEEA. CDR3 bases: TGTGCCAGCAGCTACACAGGGTACGAGCAGTACTTC. It translates to CASSYTGYEQYF.

Points on this clone: Other DNA sequences in the sample encode the same CDR3. This sequence joins TRBV9 and TRBJ2-2; D is unclear. The CDR3 has 15 residues. Germline V gene sequence: CDR1 SGDLS, CDR2 YYNGEE. V lost 0 bases to trimming and J lost 0 bases, with 6 bases between them. The CDR3 DNA reads as TGTGCCAGCAGCGTAGGCGGAACGAACACCGGGGAGCTGTTTTTT. It specifies CASSVGGTNTGELFF.

This chain uses TRBV4-1 with TRBJ1-5; D not resolved. Trimming left V 2 bases short and J 4 bases short, with 24 bases between. The CDR3 loop spans 19 amino acids. Germline CDR1 reads MGHRA; CDR2 reads YSYEKL. The CDR3 sequence is CASSQFGTYRTRENQPQHF. Here the CDR3 DNA reads TGCGCCAGCAGCCAATTTGGTACATACAGAACAAGAGAGAATCAGCCCCAGCATTTT.

This chain uses TRBV6-6 with TRBJ1-1; D gene ambiguous. The CDR3 consists of 13 residues. CDR1 MNHNY and CDR2 SVGAGI come from the germline V gene (reference sequence). V was cut by 2 bases and J by 4 bases, with 8 bases left in between. The CDR3 is CASSYGAGTEAFF. The CDR3 coding sequence is TGTGCCAGCAGTTACGGCGCAGGCACTGAAGCTTTCTTT.

This clone has only a few counts. This chain links TRBV2 with TRBJ1-2; TRBD1 agrees at 7 bases. The CDR3 is 15 amino acids. The germline V gene has CDR1 SNHLY and CDR2 FYNNEI. V lost 8 bases and J lost 6; bases outside the gene matches: 15. The CDR3 region is CASSVRGRVDNGYTF. CDR3 nucleotides: TGTGCCAGCTCTGTGAGGGGGCGGGTTGACAATGGCTACACCTTC.

The gene calls are TRBV7-2 and TRBJ1-5, with TRBD1 as a possible D gene (6 bases). V shed 6 bases and J shed 7 bases, with 16 bases lying between them. The CDR3 runs 14 residues. Germline V gene lookup returns CDR1 SGHTA and CDR2 FQGNSA. The CDR3 DNA follows: TGTGCCAGCAGTTCTATGGGGGCGAGGCAGCCCCAGCATTTT. Amino acid sequence: CASSSMGARQPQHF.

This chain connects TRBV9 to TRBJ2-7, with D hard to call. Germline CDR1 SGDLS, CDR2 YYNGEE. The CDR3 is 13 residues long. Trimming removed 2 bases from V and 1 base from J, with 7 bases in between. CDR3 loop: CASSVDGSYEQYF. CDR3 bases: TGTGCCAGCAGCGTCGACGGGTCCTACGAGCAGTACTTC. The entire variable domain, with the rest obtained from reference TRBV9 and TRBJ2-7, is as follows: DSGVTQTPKHLITATGQRVTLRCSPRSGDLSVYWYQQSLDQGLQFLIQYYNGEERAKGNILERFSAQQFPDLHSELNLSSLELGDSALYFCASSVDGSYEQYFGPGTRLTVT.

J is TRBJ2-7 and V is TRBV9; TRBD1 agrees at 8 bases. The length of the CDR3 is 15 residues. The germline V gene has CDR1 SGDLS and CDR2 YYNGEE. J gave up 7 bases and V 1 base, and 10 bases lay outside the gene matches. The CDR3 is CASSVNLAGGQEQYF. In DNA, the CDR3 is TGTGCCAGCAGCGTAAACTTGGCAGGGGGCCAAGAGCAGTACTTC.

This clone was seen only a few times. The V gene is TRBV2, the J gene TRBJ2-7; no clear D. V was trimmed by 8 bases and J by 2 bases, leaving 7 bases between them. From germline, CDR1 is SNHLY and CDR2 FYNNEI. The CDR3 is made up of 11 amino acids. CDR3 protein: CASGTTYEQYF. In DNA, the CDR3 is TGTGCCAGCGGTACTACCTACGAGCAGTACTTC.

The chain combines TRBV7-9 with TRBJ1-1; a possible D gene is TRBD1 (5 bases). Germline V lookup: CDR1 SEHNR, CDR2 FQNEAQ (reference sequence). Deletions cut 2 bases from V and 5 bases from J, with 12 bases between. This CDR3 region has 14 residues. CDR3 nucleotides: TGTGCCAGCAGCTTAAGAAAGCAGGGTACTGAAGCTTTCTTT. Translation gives CASSLRKQGTEAFF.

The chain joins TRBV7-9 to TRBJ2-2, with 8 positions matching TRBD2. V was clipped by 4 bases and J by 4 bases; unmatched bases: 8. CDR3 length: 16 amino acids. CDR1 and CDR2 (germline): SEHNR, FQNEAQ (reference sequence). Written as DNA, the CDR3 is TGTGCCAGCAGCTCTCCCGTCAGCGGGGGCACCGGGGAGCTGTTTTTT. Encoded protein: CASSSPVSGGTGELFF. The full variable domain, with the rest looked up from reference TRBV7-9 and TRBJ2-2, is DTGVSQNPRHKITKRGQNVTFRCDPISEHNRLYWYRQTLGQGPEFLTYFQNEAQLEKSRLLSDRFSAERPKGSFSTLEIQRTEQGDSAMYLCASSSPVSGGTGELFFGEGSRLTVL.

The CDR3 DNA follows: TGTGCCAGCAGTTCGACCGGGACAGGGGACTACGAGCAGTACTTC. As protein: CASSSTGTGDYEQYF. This chain uses TRBV7-2 with TRBJ2-7; 10 bases agree with TRBD1. V shed 6 bases and J 3 bases; nucleotides not matched to a gene: 8. CDR1 is SGHTA, CDR2 FQGNSA, per germline. The CDR3 covers 15 residues.

This clone showed up just once. This rearrangement joins TRBV4-3 to TRBJ2-7; D is unresolved. This CDR3 spans 13 amino acids. CDR1 is LGHNA and CDR2 is YSLEER in the germline V gene. With 2 bases removed from V and 3 bases from J, the gap between germline ends came to 8 bases. CDR3 loop: CASSQFLSYEQYF. DNA of the CDR3: TGCGCCAGCAGCCAATTTCTCAGCTACGAGCAGTACTTC.

CDR3 bases: TGTGCCAGCAGTGAATTCGGGACAGGTGGAGAAAAACTGTTTTTT. This translates into CASSEFGTGGEKLFF. This chain links TRBV2 with TRBJ1-4; 8 bases are shared with TRBD1. The CDR3 consists of 15 residues. The V segment lost 2 bases and the J segment 8 bases; nucleotides outside the gene matches: 7. CDR1 and CDR2 (germline): SNHLY, FYNNEI.

The chain is built from TRBV6-1 and TRBJ1-2; no reliable D call. The germline V gene encodes CDR1 MNHNS and CDR2 SASEGT. The CDR3 runs 13 residues. Trimming removed 6 bases from V and 13 bases from J, with 21 bases in between. The CDR3 sequence is CASRIDKSAYGTF. The CDR3 bases are TGTGCCAGCAGGATCGACAAATCTGCTTATGGCACCTTC.

The V call is TRBV7-8, the J call TRBJ2-1, with TRBD2 matching 11 bases. The CDR3 covers 19 residues. The ends lost 3 bases at V and 0 bases at J; junction bases unmatched: 10. Looked up from germline, CDR1 is SGHVS and CDR2 is FQNEAQ. CDR3 residues: CASSFGLAGSLYSYNEQFF. CDR3 bases: TGTGCCAGCAGCTTCGGACTAGCGGGTTCACTTTACTCCTACAATGAGCAGTTCTTC.

V is TRBV10-1 and J is TRBJ1-1, with TRBD1 matching 9 bases. The CDR3 totals 15 residues. J lost 5 bases, V lost 3 bases, and 7 bases had no gene match. CDR1 and CDR2 from the germline V gene are WNHNN and SYGVQD (reference sequence). This CDR3 reads CASSEPGTGFTEAFF. The CDR3 DNA follows: TGCGCCAGCAGTGAACCCGGGACAGGGTTTACTGAAGCTTTCTTT.